The sequence of this T cell receptor beta chain was determined in a study of shared T cell receptors in the human thymus. Here immunoSEQ multiplex PCR was the method, and the copy in TCRdb shows in-frame clones only, minus some. This table has 550,000 to 800,000 clones, approximately 83% appearing once. This clone was recorded once. The CDR3 contains 16 residues. The germline CDR1 and CDR2 sequences are SGDLS and YYNGEE. Trimming took 4 bases from V and 6 from J; bases not matched to a gene: 13. This sample was also put to use in a study of human thymus T cells. From that study: Corrective cardiac operations yielded the resected thymus tissue.

This rearrangement joins TRBV9 to TRBJ2-3, with 8 positions matching TRBD1. This sequence originates from a girl in the first two years of life with a congenital heart defect. The specimen was thymocytes. The CDR3 spells CASSPLGPGGADTQYF. CDR3 coding DNA: TGTGCCAGCAGCCCACTTGGGCCAGGGGGCGCGGATACGCAGTATTTT.